What follows is one TCR beta chain and its context. Only in-frame clones appear in the TCRdb table, and some are missing; sequencing was by immunoSEQ multiplex PCR. The data show 200,000 to 250,000 clones, about 86% seen once. This CDR3 comprises 12 residues. V gave up 6 bases and J gave up 8 bases; unmatched junction bases: 4. CDR1 and CDR2 from the germline V gene are MGHDK and SYGVNS. This sample is part of a study of blood T cell repertoires in COVID-19. Specimen: PBMCs or T cells enriched from blood (not recorded which). The chain carries TRBV25-1 and TRBJ1-2, with 9 nucleotides matching TRBD1. The receptor was derived from a woman in her 40s with acute COVID-19. The CDR3, as DNA: TGTGCCAGCAGCGGGACAGGGCAGGGCTACACCTTC. Its protein is CASSGTGQGYTF.